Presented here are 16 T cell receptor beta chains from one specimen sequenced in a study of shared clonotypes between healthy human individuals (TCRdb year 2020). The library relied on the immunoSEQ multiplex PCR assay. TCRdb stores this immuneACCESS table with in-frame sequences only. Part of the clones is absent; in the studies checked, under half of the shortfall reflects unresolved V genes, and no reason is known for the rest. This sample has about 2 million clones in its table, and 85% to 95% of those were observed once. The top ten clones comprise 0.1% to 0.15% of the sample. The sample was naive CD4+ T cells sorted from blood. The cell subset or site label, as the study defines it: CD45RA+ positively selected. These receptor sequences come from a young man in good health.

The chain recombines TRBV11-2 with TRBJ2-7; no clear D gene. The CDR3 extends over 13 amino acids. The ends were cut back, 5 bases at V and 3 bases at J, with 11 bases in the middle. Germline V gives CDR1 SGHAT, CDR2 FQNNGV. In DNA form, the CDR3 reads TGTGCCAGCAGCGTCGGACCAATCTACGAGCAGTACTTC. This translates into CASSVGPIYEQYF.

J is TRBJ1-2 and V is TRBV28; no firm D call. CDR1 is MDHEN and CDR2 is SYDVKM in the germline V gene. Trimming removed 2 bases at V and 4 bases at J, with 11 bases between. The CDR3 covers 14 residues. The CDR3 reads CASSLDVPLYGYTF. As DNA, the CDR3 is TGTGCCAGCAGTTTAGACGTCCCCCTCTATGGCTACACCTTC.

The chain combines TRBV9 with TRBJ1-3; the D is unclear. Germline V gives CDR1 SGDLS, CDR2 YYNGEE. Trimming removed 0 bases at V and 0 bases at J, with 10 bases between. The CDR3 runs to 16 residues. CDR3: CASSVGLQSSGNTIYF. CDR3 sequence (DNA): TGTGCCAGCAGCGTAGGACTCCAAAGCTCTGGAAACACCATATATTTT.

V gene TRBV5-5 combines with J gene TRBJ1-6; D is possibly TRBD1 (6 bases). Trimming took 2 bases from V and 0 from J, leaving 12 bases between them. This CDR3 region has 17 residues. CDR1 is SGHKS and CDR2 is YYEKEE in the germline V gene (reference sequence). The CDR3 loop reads CASSLNTGSSYNSPLHF. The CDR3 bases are TGTGCCAGCAGCTTAAATACAGGGAGCTCCTATAATTCACCCCTCCACTTT.

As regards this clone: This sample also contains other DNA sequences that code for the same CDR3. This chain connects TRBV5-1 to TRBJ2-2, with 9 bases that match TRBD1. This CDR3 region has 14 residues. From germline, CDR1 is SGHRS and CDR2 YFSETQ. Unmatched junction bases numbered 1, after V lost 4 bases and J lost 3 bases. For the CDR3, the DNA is TGCGCCAGCAGCCGGACAGGGGACACCGGGGAGCTGTTTTTT. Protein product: CASSRTGDTGELFF.

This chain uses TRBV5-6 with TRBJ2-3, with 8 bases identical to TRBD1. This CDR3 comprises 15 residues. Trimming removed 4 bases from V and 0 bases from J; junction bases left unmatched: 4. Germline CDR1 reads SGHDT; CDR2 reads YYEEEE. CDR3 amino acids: CASSARDRSTDTQYF. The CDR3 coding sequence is TGTGCCAGCAGCGCCCGGGACAGGAGCACAGATACGCAGTATTTT.

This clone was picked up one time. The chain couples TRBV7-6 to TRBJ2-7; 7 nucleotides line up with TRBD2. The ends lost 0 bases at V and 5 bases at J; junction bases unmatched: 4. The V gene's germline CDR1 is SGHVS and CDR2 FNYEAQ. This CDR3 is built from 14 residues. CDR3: CASSLAGGPNEQYF. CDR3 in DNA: TGTGCCAGCAGCTTAGCGGGAGGGCCTAACGAGCAGTACTTC.

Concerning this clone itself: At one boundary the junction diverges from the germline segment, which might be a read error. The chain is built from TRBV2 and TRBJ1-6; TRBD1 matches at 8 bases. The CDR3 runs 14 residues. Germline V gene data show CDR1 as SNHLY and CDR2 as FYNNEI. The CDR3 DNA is TGTGCCAGCAGCGAACAGACAGGGGTATCCGACTGTGTTTTT. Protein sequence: CASSEQTGVSDCVF. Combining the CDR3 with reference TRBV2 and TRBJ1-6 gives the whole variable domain EPEVTQTPSHQVTQMGQEVILRCVPISNHLYFYWYRQILGQKVEFLVSFYNNEISEKSEIFDDQFSVERPDGSNFTLKIRSTKLEDSAMYFCASSEQTGVSDCVFGNGTRLTVT.

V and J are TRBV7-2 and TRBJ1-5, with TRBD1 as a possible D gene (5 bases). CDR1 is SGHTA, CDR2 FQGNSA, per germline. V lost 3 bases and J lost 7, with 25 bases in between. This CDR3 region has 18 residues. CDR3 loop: CASSLLRALVFRGQPQHF. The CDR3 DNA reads TGTGCCAGCAGCTTGCTCCGGGCTCTGGTGTTTCGGGGGCAGCCCCAGCATTTT.

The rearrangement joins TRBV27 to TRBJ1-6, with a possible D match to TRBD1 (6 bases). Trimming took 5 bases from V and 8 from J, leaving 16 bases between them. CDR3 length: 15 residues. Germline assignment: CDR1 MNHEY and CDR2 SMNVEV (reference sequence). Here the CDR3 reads CASSRDILRDSPLHF. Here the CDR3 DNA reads TGTGCCAGCAGTCGGGACATATTAAGGGATTCACCCCTCCACTTT.

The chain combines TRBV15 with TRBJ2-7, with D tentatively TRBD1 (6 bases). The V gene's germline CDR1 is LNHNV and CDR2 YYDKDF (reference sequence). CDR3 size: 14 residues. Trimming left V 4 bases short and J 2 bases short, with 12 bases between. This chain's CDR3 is CATSMGGQPYEQYF. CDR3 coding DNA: TGTGCCACCAGCATGGGTGGACAGCCCTACGAGCAGTACTTC.

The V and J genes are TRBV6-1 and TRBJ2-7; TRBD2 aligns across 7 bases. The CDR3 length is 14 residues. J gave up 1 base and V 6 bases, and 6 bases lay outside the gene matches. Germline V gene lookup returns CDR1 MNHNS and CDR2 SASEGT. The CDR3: CASRSPSGSYEQYF. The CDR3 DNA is TGTGCCAGCAGAAGCCCTAGCGGTTCCTACGAGCAGTACTTC.

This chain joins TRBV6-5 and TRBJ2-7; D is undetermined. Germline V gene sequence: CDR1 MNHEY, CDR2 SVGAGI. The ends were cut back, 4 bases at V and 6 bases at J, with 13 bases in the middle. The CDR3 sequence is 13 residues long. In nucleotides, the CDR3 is TGTGCCAGCAGTTTAACACCATCTCTCGAGCAGTACTTC. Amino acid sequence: CASSLTPSLEQYF.

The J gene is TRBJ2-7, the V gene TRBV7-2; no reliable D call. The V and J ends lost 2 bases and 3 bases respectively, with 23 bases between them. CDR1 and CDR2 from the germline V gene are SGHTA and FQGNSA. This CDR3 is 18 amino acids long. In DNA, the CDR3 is TGTGCCAGCAGCTTATTAGCCAAGCAAGGTCTCCCCTTCTACGAGCAGTACTTC. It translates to CASSLLAKQGLPFYEQYF.

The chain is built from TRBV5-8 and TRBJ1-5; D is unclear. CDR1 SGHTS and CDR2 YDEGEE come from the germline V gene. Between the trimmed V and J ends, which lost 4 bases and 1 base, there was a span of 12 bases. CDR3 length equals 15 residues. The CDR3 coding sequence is TGTGCCAGCAGCCCTCCGGTAGGCAGCAATCAGCCCCAGCATTTT. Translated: CASSPPVGSNQPQHF.

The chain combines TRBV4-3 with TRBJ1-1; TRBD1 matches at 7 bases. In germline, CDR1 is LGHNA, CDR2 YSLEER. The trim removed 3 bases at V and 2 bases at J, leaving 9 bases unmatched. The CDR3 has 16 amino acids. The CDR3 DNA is TGCGCCAGCAGCCAGGCCCGGGACAGAAGTAACACTGAAGCTTTCTTT. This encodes CASSQARDRSNTEAFF.